These T cell receptor beta chains were read from a single sample in a study of blood T cells in healthy people across ages. Using its own MiXCR run on the 5' RACE reads, TCRdb lists one record per CDR3 protein. The sample holds approximately 900,000 distinct CDR3 sequences; 29% are singletons and the top ten take more than 8.5%. These data were also reused for a study on T cells of mothers and their children.

The specimen was blood. Receptor source: a woman aged 40 to 49 in good health. Both conserved end residues are part of each CDR3. D genes are given only for firm matches. Only some rows state a clone size, as once, few, many or a class for expanded clones.

clone_size	cdr3_length	v_call	j_call	d_call	cdr3_nt	cdr3_aa
many	16	TRBV7-9	TRBJ2-7	TRBD1	TGTGCCAGCAGCCCCCGCTCGACAGGGGATGGCAGGGAGCAGTACTTC	CASSPRSTGDGREQYF
.	12	TRBV15	TRBJ2-3	.	TGTGCCACCAGCAGAGATGTTGCTACGCAGTATTTT	CATSRDVATQYF
few	17	TRBV27	TRBJ2-6	TRBD1	TGTGCCAGCAGTTTAGGGACAGGGCCTAGGGGGGCCAACGTCCTGACTTTC	CASSLGTGPRGANVLTF
many	13	TRBV6-6	TRBJ2-4	TRBD1	TGTGCCAGCACCCTCCGGGACAGCCTAGAGCAGTACTTC	CASTLRDSLEQYF
.	16	TRBV7-9	TRBJ2-3	TRBD1	TGTGCCAGCAGCTTAACACAGGGGAGTAGCACAGATACGCAGTATTTT	CASSLTQGSSTDTQYF
.	14	TRBV7-2	TRBJ2-4	.	TGTGCCAGCAGCCCCACCGGAGGGGCGACCATTCAGTACTTC	CASSPTGGATIQYF
.	14	TRBV5-1	TRBJ2-6	.	TGCGCCTGCAGCTTGGTATCCGGGGCCAACGTCCTGACTTTC	CACSLVSGANVLTF
many	16	TRBV12-3/TRBV12-4	TRBJ2-7	.	TGTGCCAGCAGTTCTATGTCGGACACGCGCTCCTACGAGCAGTACTTC	CASSSMSDTRSYEQYF
many	12	TRBV29-1	TRBJ2-7	.	TGCAGCGGCAGTTACGGGAACTACGAGCAGTACTTC	CSGSYGNYEQYF
.	13	TRBV15	TRBJ2-7	TRBD1	TGTGCCACCAGCAGGGGGACAGGCTACGAGCAGTACTTC	CATSRGTGYEQYF
.	13	TRBV7-3	TRBJ2-5	.	TGTGCCAGCAGTTTCAGGGCCAGAGAGACCCAGTACTTC	CASSFRARETQYF
many	13	TRBV6-4	TRBJ2-5	.	TGTGCCAGCAGTCCGGAGACGGGGGAGACCCAGTACTTC	CASSPETGETQYF
many	13	TRBV12-3/TRBV12-4	TRBJ2-5	.	TGTGCCAGCAGTTTAGGTCAGGTGGAGACCCAGTACTTC	CASSLGQVETQYF
few	16	TRBV5-1	TRBJ2-3	.	TGCGCCAGCAGCTTGGCCACGGGGGATGGCACAGATGCGCAGTATTTT	CASSLATGDGTDAQYF
.	12	TRBV27	TRBJ2-7	.	TGTGCCAGCAGTTTCGACCTCCAGGTACAGTACTTC	CASSFDLQVQYF
few	13	TRBV7-3	TRBJ1-2	.	TGTGCCAGCAGCATACAGGCACTCTATGGCTACACCTTC	CASSIQALYGYTF
few	12	TRBV29-1	TRBJ2-7	TRBD1	TGCAGCACCCGGGACAGGAGCTACGAGCAGTACTTC	CSTRDRSYEQYF
many	17	TRBV7-9	TRBJ2-5	TRBD2	TGTGCCAGCAGCTTAGCGGGCCTAGCGGGGGCCAAAGAGACCCAGTACTTC	CASSLAGLAGAKETQYF
few	16	TRBV19	TRBJ2-3	TRBD2	TGTGCCAGTAGTATGGCACTAGCGGGGGGCGCAGATACGCAGTATTTT	CASSMALAGGADTQYF
once	15	TRBV5-1	TRBJ1-1	.	TGCGCCAGCTCCCTAAACACAGGTAGGAACACTGAAGCTTTCTTT	CASSLNTGRNTEAFF
few	16	TRBV7-2	TRBJ1-6	.	TGTGCCAGCAGCTTATGGGCAGACCCCCCTAATTCACCCCTCCACTTT	CASSLWADPPNSPLHF
.	16	TRBV7-2	TRBJ2-7	TRBD2	TGTGCCAGCAGCTTAGGGACTAGCGGGGGGATCCACGAGCAGTACTTC	CASSLGTSGGIHEQYF
many	17	TRBV9	TRBJ2-5	TRBD1	TGTGCCAGCAGCGTAGCGACAGGGGTACTTTTCGAGGAGACCCAGTACTTC	CASSVATGVLFEETQYF
.	16	TRBV11-2	TRBJ2-1	TRBD2	TGTGCCCGCAATGGGACTAGCGGGGGGGCCTACAATGAGCAGTTCTTC	CARNGTSGGAYNEQFF
.	15	TRBV6-5	TRBJ1-1	.	TGTGCCAGCAGTTCGACACCTCCCATGAACACTGAAGCTTTCTTT	CASSSTPPMNTEAFF
few	14	TRBV30	TRBJ1-2	TRBD1	TGTGCCTGGAGTGTACTAGGGGGCTTCTATGGCTACACCTTC	CAWSVLGGFYGYTF
.	14	TRBV20-1	TRBJ2-7	TRBD2	TGCAGTGCTAGCATCCCACTAGCGGGGGTAGAGCAGTACTTC	CSASIPLAGVEQYF
.	16	TRBV20-1	TRBJ2-2	.	TGCAGTGCTAGAGAGGGGTTGAGGGGGGACACCGGGGAGCTGTTTTTT	CSAREGLRGDTGELFF
.	20	TRBV14	TRBJ2-1	TRBD2	TGTGCCAGCAGCCAAGATTTGACTAGCCCGGAGGTCGGCTCCTACAATGAGCAGTTCTTC	CASSQDLTSPEVGSYNEQFF
many	11	TRBV15	TRBJ1-2	.	TGTGCCACCAGCAGAGATTTCGGCTACACCTTC	CATSRDFGYTF
.	20	TRBV5-1	TRBJ2-3	TRBD1	TGCGCCAGCAGCTTGGGCGGGACAGGGGGTGTCTTCCTATACACAGATACGCAGTATTTT	CASSLGGTGGVFLYTDTQYF
many	14	TRBV20-1	TRBJ2-5	.	TGCAGTGCGAGAGGAGCCGTAAGAACGGAGACCCAGTACTTC	CSARGAVRTETQYF
.	14	TRBV18	TRBJ1-4	.	TGTGCCAGCTCACCTCCAGGGGAGGATGAAAAACGGTTTTTT	CASSPPGEDEKRFF
.	14	TRBV3-1	TRBJ1-6	.	TGTGCCAGCAGCCCGACAGTGCGAGATTCACCCCTCCACTTT	CASSPTVRDSPLHF
few	12	TRBV12-3/TRBV12-4	TRBJ1-1	.	TGTGCCAGCAGTTTAGAGGTCTCTGAAGCTTTCTTT	CASSLEVSEAFF
once	16	TRBV7-3	TRBJ2-1	TRBD1	TGTGCCAGCAGCTTACCCGGGACAGGGGGCCGCAATGAGCAGTTCTTC	CASSLPGTGGRNEQFF
few	14	TRBV5-4	TRBJ1-1	.	TGTGCCAGCAGCTCCGCTGGGGCGACGGGTGAAGCTTTCTTT	CASSSAGATGEAFF